This T cell receptor (beta chain) appears in the sequencing data of a study of blood T cell repertoires in COVID-19. Study in general: Italy, Spain and the United States were the sources of the convalescent and acute COVID-19 samples. PBMCs, B-cell-depleted T cells, or T cells provided the cDNA or gDNA that made up the material.

This clone was seen only a few times. As processed by the authors: Estimates of nucleated cell counts were drawn from the amplification of reference gene primers. The assay was immunoSEQ multiplex PCR, and TCRdb's table has in-frame clones only and misses some. The DNA gave D and trimming, while V, J and clone size come from that table. The table lists roughly 190,000 clones, about 86% of them singletons, with around 15% in the top ten. The sequence derives from a young man with active or convalescent COVID-19. Sequenced material: peripheral blood.

The CDR3 sequence is CASSWGQGGSNQPQHF. The CDR3 bases are TGCGCCAGCAGCTGGGGACAGGGGGGTAGCAATCAGCCCCAGCATTTT. The J gene is TRBJ1-5, the V gene TRBV5-1; 11 bases line up with TRBD1. This CDR3 is 16 amino acids long. The germline V gene has CDR1 SGHRS and CDR2 YFSETQ. The V gene end was trimmed by 3 bases and the J gene end by 0 bases; junction bases not matched to a gene: 2.